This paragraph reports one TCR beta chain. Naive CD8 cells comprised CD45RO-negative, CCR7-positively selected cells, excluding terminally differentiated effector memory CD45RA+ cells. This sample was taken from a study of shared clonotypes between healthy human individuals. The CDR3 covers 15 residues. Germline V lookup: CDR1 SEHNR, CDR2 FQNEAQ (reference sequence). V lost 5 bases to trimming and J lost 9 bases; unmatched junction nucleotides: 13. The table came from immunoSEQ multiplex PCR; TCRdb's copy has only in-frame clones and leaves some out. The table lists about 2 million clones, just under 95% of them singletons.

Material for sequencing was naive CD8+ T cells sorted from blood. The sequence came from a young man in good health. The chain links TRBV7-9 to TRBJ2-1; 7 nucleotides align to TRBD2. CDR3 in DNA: TGTGCCAGCAGCCCAGCGGGACTGGGTGAGGGTGAGCAGTTCTTC. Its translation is CASSPAGLGEGEQFF.